These T cell receptor beta chains were read from a single sample in a study of cytomegalovirus exposure and HLA in healthy donors. This table comes from immunoSEQ multiplex PCR, and its TCRdb copy is limited to in-frame clones, with some not included. The sample holds 150,000 to 250,000 clones; 75% to 85% are singletons and the top ten take 6.5%. Material: PBMCs. The receptor set was obtained from a woman in her forties or fifties in good health and CMV-seropositive. Each CDR3 is given with its conserved first and last residue. D genes are given only for firm matches. The size field is filled for only some rows; it gives once, few, many or a size class.

>.|.|TRBV5-6|TRBJ2-3
TGTGCCACCACACCTCATAGCACAGATACGCAGTATTTT
CATTPHSTDTQYF
>TRBD1|once|TRBV2|TRBJ1-2
TGTGCCAGCAGTGTACTAGGGCAGGGGGCTGCGGGCTACACCTTC
CASSVLGQGAAGYTF
>TRBD2|.|TRBV2|TRBJ2-3
TGTGCCAGCAGGGCCGGGACTAGCGGGGGTTACCTACTGTATTTT
CASRAGTSGGYLLYF
>.|few|TRBV19|TRBJ2-5
TGTGCCAGTAGTAAACTGGACCAAGAGACCCAGTACTTC
CASSKLDQETQYF
>.|few|TRBV19|TRBJ2-7
TGTGCCAGAGAGGTTTTCCCCTACGAGCAGTACTTC
CAREVFPYEQYF
>.|.|TRBV2|TRBJ2-5
TGTGCCAGCAGTGAGAACGGTTCGGGGGAGACCCAGTACTTC
CASSENGSGETQYF
>.|few|TRBV7-2|TRBJ2-5
TGTGCCAGCAGCTTGTATAGCTCCCAAGAGACCCAGTACTTC
CASSLYSSQETQYF
>TRBD1|.|TRBV5-1|TRBJ2-7
TGCGCCAGCAGCTTGGGGACAGGGTCGGGCTCCTACGAGCAGTACTTC
CASSLGTGSGSYEQYF
>.|.|TRBV4-1|TRBJ2-6
TGCGCCAGCACGCCGGCGGTATCCTCTGGGGCCAACGTCCTGACTTTC
CASTPAVSSGANVLTF
>TRBD2|.|TRBV18|TRBJ2-3
TGTGCCAGCTCACCTTCATTGCGGGAGGGCGCGACAGATACGCAGTATTTT
CASSPSLREGATDTQYF
>.|few|TRBV30|TRBJ2-1
TGTGCCTGGAGCCCGGACTATTACAATGAGCAGTTCTTC
CAWSPDYYNEQFF
>TRBD1|.|TRBV6-5|TRBJ1-1
TGTGCCAGCAGTGGACAGGGGGCAGGGGACACTGAAGCTTTCTTT
CASSGQGAGDTEAFF
>TRBD1|.|TRBV11-2|TRBJ2-1
TGTGCCAGCAGCTTAGGGACAGGGTTCCTCGATGAGCAGTTCTTC
CASSLGTGFLDEQFF
>.|.|TRBV7-9|TRBJ2-1
TGTGCCAGCAGCTTCAATAAGGGGTTTTACAATGAGCAGTTCTTC
CASSFNKGFYNEQFF
>TRBD1|.|TRBV18|TRBJ1-6
TGTGCCAGCTCTCTTTGGGACAGGGGGTTTGATTCACCCCTCCACTTT
CASSLWDRGFDSPLHF
>TRBD2|.|TRBV28|TRBJ2-1
TGTGCCAGCAGTTTACCGGGAGGGCCCAGTGAGCAGTTCTTC
CASSLPGGPSEQFF
>TRBD1|.|TRBV7-2|TRBJ1-1
TGTGCCAGCAGCCCCCAGGGGGACACTGAAGCTTTCTTT
CASSPQGDTEAFF
>TRBD2|.|TRBV5-1|TRBJ2-1
TGCGCCAGCAGCTTGGTTGCTAGCGGGGGACCGAGCTCCTACAATGAGCAGTTCTTC
CASSLVASGGPSSYNEQFF
>TRBD1|once|TRBV25-1|TRBJ2-3
TGTGCCACCAGACAGGGGGCAACAGATACGCAGTATTTT
CATRQGATDTQYF
>.|once|TRBV19|TRBJ2-7
TGTGCCAGTAGCTATAGCGGTTCCGGCTCCTACGAGCAGTACTTC
CASSYSGSGSYEQYF
>.|.|TRBV7-6|TRBJ2-7
TGTGCCAGCAGCTTAGCCATTTCCTACGAGCAGTACTTC
CASSLAISYEQYF
>TRBD1|.|TRBV7-2|TRBJ1-2
TGTGCCAGCAGACCCGGGACAGGGGGTTATGGCTACACCTTC
CASRPGTGGYGYTF
>TRBD1|.|TRBV4-1|TRBJ2-1
TGCGCCAGCAGCCCCACAGGGGTCAATGAGCAGTTCTTC
CASSPTGVNEQFF
>.|.|TRBV15|TRBJ2-4
TGTGCCACCTCTCGAGGGTCGGGAAACAGTCAGTACTTC
CATSRGSGNSQYF
>.|.|TRBV19|TRBJ2-3
TGTGCCAGTAGTAGCGGGACGGCCTCCACAGATACGCAGTATTTT
CASSSGTASTDTQYF
>.|.|TRBV15|TRBJ2-2
TGTGCCACCAGCAGAGATCTGGCAGGGGTGGGCACCGGGGAGCTGTTTTTT
CATSRDLAGVGTGELFF
>TRBD1|.|TRBV18|TRBJ2-1
TGTGCCAGCTCACCAGTTCAGGGGGTCTTAGATGAGCAGTTCTTC
CASSPVQGVLDEQFF
>TRBD1|.|TRBV19|TRBJ1-5
TGTGCCAGTACCGCTCCAGGGGGCTATAGGCCCCAGCATTTT
CASTAPGGYRPQHF
>TRBD2|.|TRBV10-3|TRBJ2-5
TGTGCCATCAGCGGGACTAGCGGGGGAAAGGGTGAGACCCAGTACTTC
CAISGTSGGKGETQYF
>.|.|TRBV4-2|TRBJ2-3
TGTGCCAGCAGCCAACGAGCATTTGGCACAGATACGCAGTATTTT
CASSQRAFGTDTQYF
>.|few|TRBV28|TRBJ2-3
TGTGCCAGCACCAAGTATGGAGAAGATACGCAGTATTTT
CASTKYGEDTQYF
>.|.|TRBV4-1|TRBJ1-1
TGCGCCAGCAGCCAACCGGGGATTAACACTGAAGCTTTCTTT
CASSQPGINTEAFF
>.|once|TRBV29-1|TRBJ1-4
TGCAGCGTCGAGGAGGCAACTAATGAAAAACTGTTTTTT
CSVEEATNEKLFF
>.|few|TRBV5-4|TRBJ2-1
TGTGCCAGCAGCTTATCCCAGGACTCCCCCTACAATGAGCAGTTCTTC
CASSLSQDSPYNEQFF
>TRBD2|.|TRBV5-4|TRBJ2-5
TGTGCCAGCAGCTCACGGACTAGCGGGAGGGAGACCCAGTACTTC
CASSSRTSGRETQYF
>TRBD1|.|TRBV7-9|TRBJ2-1
TGTGCCAGCAGCGGGGATGACAGGGGGGTCTACAATGAGCAGTTCTTC
CASSGDDRGVYNEQFF
>TRBD1|.|TRBV7-9|TRBJ2-5
TGTGCCAGCAGCCGACTCCCCCCGGGACAGCAAGAGACCCAGTACTTC
CASSRLPPGQQETQYF
>.|.|TRBV11-2|TRBJ1-6
TGTGCCAGCAGCTTAGATAGTGTCCGGGGCTCCTATAATTCACCCCTCCACTTT
CASSLDSVRGSYNSPLHF
>TRBD2|.|TRBV27|TRBJ2-3
TGTGCCAGCAGTCCTGGACTAGCGGGGGGGTCGAATACGCAGTATTTT
CASSPGLAGGSNTQYF
>.|once|TRBV9|TRBJ2-1
TGTGCCAGCAGCGTAGGAAGAGTCGAGTTCTTC
CASSVGRVEFF
>.|few|TRBV10-3|TRBJ1-6
TGTGCCATCAGACAGGACTATAATTCACCCCTCCACTTT
CAIRQDYNSPLHF
>.|.|TRBV4-1|TRBJ2-1
TGCGCCAGCAACCCCGGCAACAGTAACTCCTACAATGAGCAGTTCTTC
CASNPGNSNSYNEQFF
>.|.|TRBV19|TRBJ2-1
TGTGCCAGTAGTCTAGGGGGGGGCCCCGGGACACACAATGAGCAGTTCTTC
CASSLGGGPGTHNEQFF
>TRBD1|.|TRBV28|TRBJ2-1
TGTGCCAGCAGCTGGGACAGGGGCGCCTACAATGAGCAGTTCTTC
CASSWDRGAYNEQFF